Following are 17 T cell receptor beta chains from one sample sequenced in a study of blood T cell repertoires in COVID-19. The repertoire was sequenced with immunoSEQ multiplex PCR; TCRdb's copy has only in-frame clones and lacks some. Found here are under 300,000 clones, around 85% of them singletons; the top ten hold about 4%. Sequencing was done on a sample of peripheral blood. All receptors come from a middle-aged woman with active or convalescent COVID-19.

On this clone itself: One end of the junction does not line up with germline, which may come from a read error. This chain connects TRBV7-7 to TRBJ2-2; D is unresolved. This CDR3 region has 14 residues. Germline V gene data show CDR1 as SSHAT and CDR2 as FNYEAQ (reference sequence). Here the CDR3 reads CASSLVRNTGELFF. DNA for the CDR3: TGTGCTAGCAGCTTAGTTAGGAACACCGGGGAGCTGTTTTTT.

The V call is TRBV28, the J call TRBJ1-2; 8 bases line up with TRBD1. The CDR3 runs 12 residues. The germline CDR1 and CDR2 sequences are MDHEN and SYDVKM. V was clipped by 10 bases and J by 3 bases; unmatched bases: 4. DNA for the CDR3: TGTGCCATCCAGACAGGGGACTATGGCTACACCTTC. This codes for CAIQTGDYGYTF.

This chain uses TRBV5-1 with TRBJ2-3; 8 bases match TRBD2. V shed 0 bases and J 1 base; nucleotides not matched to a gene: 4. Germline CDR1 and CDR2: SGHRS and YFSETQ. The CDR3 loop spans 16 amino acids. This chain's CDR3 is CASSLERGGGTDTQYF. Here the CDR3 DNA reads TGCGCCAGCAGCTTGGAACGGGGGGGCGGCACAGATACGCAGTATTTT.

V is TRBV5-4 and J is TRBJ2-3; 13 bases line up with TRBD2. The CDR3 extends over 17 amino acids. Germline V gene lookup returns CDR1 SGHNT and CDR2 YYREEE (reference sequence). V lost 3 bases, J lost 5 bases, and 9 bases stayed unmatched. CDR3 coding DNA: TGTGCCAGCAGCTCTAAGACTAGCGGGGGGTCAGGAGATACGCAGTATTTT. Translation: CASSSKTSGGSGDTQYF.

This chain links TRBV3-1 (or the pseudogene TRBV3-2) with TRBJ2-7; 7 nucleotides align to TRBD1. Germline CDR1 reads LGHDT; CDR2 reads YNNKEL (reference sequence). The CDR3 covers 16 residues. V lost 1 base to trimming and J lost 3 bases; unmatched junction nucleotides: 9. CDR3 coding DNA: TGTGCCAGCAGCCAAGGCGTGGGACAGCAGCTCTACGAGCAGTACTTC. Its translation is CASSQGVGQQLYEQYF.

The gene calls are TRBV4-1 and TRBJ1-4; the D is unclear. V was cut by 0 bases and J by 14 bases, with 13 bases left in between. Germline CDR1 reads MGHRA; CDR2 reads YSYEKL. The CDR3 consists of 13 residues. DNA for the CDR3: TGCGCCAGCAGCCAAGATCTAAAGAGGGATCTGTTTTTT. It specifies CASSQDLKRDLFF.

This sequence joins TRBV11-2 and TRBJ1-1; D possibly corresponds to TRBD1 (5 bases). The germline V and J ends were trimmed by 3 bases and 7 bases, with 18 bases remaining between them. Germline values: CDR1 SGHAT, CDR2 FQNNGV. The CDR3 extends over 15 amino acids. The CDR3 DNA sequence: TGTGCCAGCAGCTTGAACGGAGGGGCAACGGGTGAAGCTTTCTTT. Protein: CASSLNGGATGEAFF.

In this sample, this clone turned up many times. The rearrangement joins TRBV3-1 (or the pseudogene TRBV3-2) to TRBJ1-5, with 9 bases aligning to TRBD1. The V segment lost 0 bases and the J segment 7 bases; nucleotides outside the gene matches: 4. Looked up from germline, CDR1 is LGHDT and CDR2 is YNNKEL (reference sequence). This CDR3 is built from 15 residues. DNA for the CDR3: TGTGCCAGCAGCCAAGACGGGACAGGGAGCCAGCCCCAGCATTTT. It codes for CASSQDGTGSQPQHF.

The chain employs TRBV28 and TRBJ1-2; 8 bases match TRBD1. The trim removed 3 bases at V and 8 bases at J, leaving 5 bases unmatched. CDR1 is MDHEN and CDR2 is SYDVKM in the germline V gene. The CDR3 has 13 amino acids. The CDR3 reads CASSLDRARGYTF. The CDR3 region has the DNA TGTGCCAGCAGTTTGGACAGGGCGAGGGGCTACACCTTC.

The rearrangement links TRBV11-2 to TRBJ2-1; weak D call: TRBD2 (7 bases). The CDR3 contains 16 residues. Germline CDR1 is SGHAT and CDR2 is FQNNGV. V was cut by 1 base and J by 3 bases, with 13 bases left in between. CDR3 loop: CASSLVGGGNYNEQFF. The DNA for the CDR3 is TGTGCCAGCAGCTTAGTAGGGGGGGGGAACTACAATGAGCAGTTCTTC.

This clone was seen only a few times. This CDR3 is also generated by other DNA sequences in the sample. J is TRBJ2-2 and V is TRBV5-5; TRBD1 agrees at 7 bases. J lost 1 base, V lost 1 base, and 7 bases had no gene match. Germline V gives CDR1 SGHKS, CDR2 YYEKEE (reference sequence). CDR3 length: 17 amino acids. CDR3 nucleotides: TGTGCCAGCAGCTTGTTGGCAGGGGGTTTGAACACCGGGGAGCTGTTTTTT. It translates to CASSLLAGGLNTGELFF.

CDR3 residues: CASSPPNGDGNTIYF. CDR3 nucleotides: TGTGCCAGCTCACCACCTAACGGAGATGGAAACACCATATATTTT. This chain connects TRBV18 to TRBJ1-3; D call uncertain. V was shortened by 0 bases and J by 3 bases, with 9 bases between the two germline ends. The CDR3 extends over 15 amino acids. CDR1 is KGHSH and CDR2 is LQKENI in the germline V gene.

The table lists this clone with a count of one. The CDR3 is CASSVSHRVGNTIYF. CDR3 bases: TGTGCCAGCAGCGTATCGCACAGAGTTGGAAACACCATATATTTT. This chain connects TRBV9 to TRBJ1-3; D is undetermined. From germline, CDR1 is SGDLS and CDR2 YYNGEE. The CDR3 is made up of 15 amino acids. Trimming pared 1 base from V and 3 bases from J, leaving 11 bases between.

V usage is TRBV6-6 and J usage is TRBJ1-1; tentative D call: TRBD1 (5 bases). The CDR3 spans 13 residues. Germline CDR1 and CDR2: MNHNY and SVGAGI (reference sequence). The V end was cut by 3 bases, the J end by 10 bases, with 15 bases between. The CDR3 DNA sequence: TGTGCCAGCAGTTATGGGGGAGGGTACGGAGCTTTCTTT. Amino acids: CASSYGGGYGAFF.

The rearrangement uses TRBV5-1 and TRBJ2-1; 10 nucleotides align to TRBD1. The CDR3 has 16 residues. V shed 2 bases, J shed 7 bases, and the junction held 9 bases outside the gene matches. CDR1 and CDR2 (germline): SGHRS, YFSETQ. The CDR3 bases are TGCGCCAGCAGCTTCACAGGGACAGGGGTTTTGAATGAGCAGTTCTTC. It encodes CASSFTGTGVLNEQFF.

This clone has only one observation. The chain has TRBV9 and TRBJ2-3, with D possibly being TRBD1 (5 bases). CDR3 length equals 18 residues. Germline V gene data show CDR1 as SGDLS and CDR2 as YYNGEE. Trimming pared 1 base from V and 3 bases from J, leaving 21 bases between. The CDR3: CASSVTPLAGRVTDTQYF. The CDR3 bases are TGTGCCAGCAGCGTAACCCCTTTAGCAGGGCGTGTTACAGATACGCAGTATTTT.

In this sample, this clone turned up once. This chain uses TRBV30 with TRBJ1-1; D unresolved. Trimming stripped 3 bases from V and 4 bases from J, with 9 bases between. The CDR3 totals 12 residues. Germline V gene data show CDR1 as GTSNPN and CDR2 as SVGIG (reference sequence). The DNA of the CDR3 is TGTGCCTGGAGCGAAACAGCCACTGAAGCTTTCTTT. Protein: CAWSETATEAFF.